This section outlines one TCR beta chain sequence together with its context. Its antigen is unidentified. This entry comes from a study of radiotherapy plus CTLA-4 blockade in lung cancer. Study-level findings and limits: Expansion in blood of tumor-derived TCR clones was seen after radiotherapy plus ipilimumab.

Germline CDR1 is MNHEY and CDR2 is SMNVEV (reference sequence). The CDR3 length is 18 residues. Trimming at V came to 5 bases and at J to 3 bases, leaving 18 bases not matched to a gene. Profiling relied on immunoSEQ multiplex PCR, and the TCRdb table lists in-frame clones only, not all of them. The table lists under 70,000 clones, roughly 77% of them singletons. This receptor was obtained from a human donor with non-small cell lung cancer who had a complete response to radiotherapy plus ipilimumab. The chain combines TRBV27 with TRBJ1-1; 7 nucleotides align to TRBD1. The sequencing here drew on peripheral blood, taken from a patient treated with radiotherapy plus ipilimumab. Written as DNA, the CDR3 is TGTGCCAGCAGTGTTTACGGCAGGGGGAGCACCCGGGACACTGAAGCTTTCTTT. Encoded protein: CASSVYGRGSTRDTEAFF.